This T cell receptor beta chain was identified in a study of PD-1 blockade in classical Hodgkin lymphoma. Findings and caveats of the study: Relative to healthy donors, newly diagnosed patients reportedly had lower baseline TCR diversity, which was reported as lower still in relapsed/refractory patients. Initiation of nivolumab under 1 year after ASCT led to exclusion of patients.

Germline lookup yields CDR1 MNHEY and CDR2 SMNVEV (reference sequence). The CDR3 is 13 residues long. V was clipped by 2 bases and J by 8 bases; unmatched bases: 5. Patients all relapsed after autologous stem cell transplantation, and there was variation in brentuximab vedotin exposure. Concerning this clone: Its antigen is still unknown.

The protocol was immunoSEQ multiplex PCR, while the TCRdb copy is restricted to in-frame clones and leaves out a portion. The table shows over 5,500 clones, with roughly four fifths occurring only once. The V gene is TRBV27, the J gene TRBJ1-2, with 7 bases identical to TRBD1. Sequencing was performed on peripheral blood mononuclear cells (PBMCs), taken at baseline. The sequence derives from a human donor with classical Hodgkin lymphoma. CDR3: CASSLEGAGGYTF. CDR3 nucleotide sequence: TGTGCCAGCAGTTTAGAGGGGGCGGGAGGCTACACCTTC.